The following is a T cell receptor (beta chain) sequence with its context. Its antigen remains unidentified. The CDR3 totals 15 residues. The germline V gene has CDR1 GTSNPN and CDR2 SVGIG (reference sequence). Trimming pared 4 bases from V and 7 bases from J, leaving 17 bases between. This entry is derived from a study of shared clonotypes between healthy human individuals. Study-level results: Shared clonotypes: 4.5% to 6% naive CD4, about 4% naive CD8, 2% to 2.5% memory CD4, around 0.4% memory CD8.

Sorted subsets were amplified in replicate PCRs using 200 ng DNA, approximately 30,000 T cell genomes. The method was immunoSEQ multiplex PCR; TCRdb's version includes in-frame clones alone and lacks a portion of them. In the table there are a few million clones, about 92% of which are singletons. The rearrangement uses TRBV30 and TRBJ1-6, with D possibly TRBD1 on 5 matching bases. The sequenced sample consisted of naive CD4+ T cells from PBMCs. Subset given: CD45RA+ positively selected. This clonotype was sampled from a man aged 18 to 30 in good health. Some clones in this sample may be carry-over from other donors' samples. In nucleotides, the CDR3 is TGTGCCTGGATACTCGACACAGGCGTAAATTCACCCCTCCACTTT. Its translation is CAWILDTGVNSPLHF.